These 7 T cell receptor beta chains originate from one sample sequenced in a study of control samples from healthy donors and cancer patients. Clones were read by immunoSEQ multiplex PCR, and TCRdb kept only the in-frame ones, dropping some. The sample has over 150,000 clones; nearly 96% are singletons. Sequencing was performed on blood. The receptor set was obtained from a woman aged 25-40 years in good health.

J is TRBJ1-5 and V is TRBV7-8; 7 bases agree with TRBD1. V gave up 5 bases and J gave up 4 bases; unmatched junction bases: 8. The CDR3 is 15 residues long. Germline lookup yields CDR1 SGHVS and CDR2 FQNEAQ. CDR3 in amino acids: CASSLRQGENQPQHF. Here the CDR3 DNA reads TGTGCCAGCAGCCTGAGACAGGGAGAAAATCAGCCCCAGCATTTT.

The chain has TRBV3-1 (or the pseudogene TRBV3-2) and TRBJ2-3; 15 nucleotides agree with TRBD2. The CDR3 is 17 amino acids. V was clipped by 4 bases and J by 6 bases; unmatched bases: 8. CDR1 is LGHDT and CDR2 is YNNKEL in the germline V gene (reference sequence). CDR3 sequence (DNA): TGTGCCAGCAGCCTTAGGACTAGCGGGAGGGCCTTGGATACGCAGTATTTT. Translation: CASSLRTSGRALDTQYF.

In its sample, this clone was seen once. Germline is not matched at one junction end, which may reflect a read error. DNA of the CDR3: TGCAGTGCTAGTGCCCGGGACAGGGGCACGGATACGCAGTATTTT. This codes for CSASARDRGTDTQYF. The genes are TRBV20-1 and TRBJ2-3; 10 nucleotides line up with TRBD1. This CDR3 is 15 amino acids long. Germline CDR1 is DFQATT and CDR2 is SNEGSKA (reference sequence).

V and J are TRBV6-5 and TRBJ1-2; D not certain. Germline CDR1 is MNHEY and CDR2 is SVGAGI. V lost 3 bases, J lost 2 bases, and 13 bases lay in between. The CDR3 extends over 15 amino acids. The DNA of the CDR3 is TGTGCCAGCAGTTATCGGCCGGGGAAGAACTATGGCTACACCTTC. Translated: CASSYRPGKNYGYTF.

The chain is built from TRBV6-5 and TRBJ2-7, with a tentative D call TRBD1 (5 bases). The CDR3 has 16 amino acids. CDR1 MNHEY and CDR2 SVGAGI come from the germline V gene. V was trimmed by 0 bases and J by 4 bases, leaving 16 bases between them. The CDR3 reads CASSYSNRQHSYEQYF. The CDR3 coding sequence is TGTGCCAGCAGTTACTCGAACAGGCAGCACTCTTACGAGCAGTACTTC.

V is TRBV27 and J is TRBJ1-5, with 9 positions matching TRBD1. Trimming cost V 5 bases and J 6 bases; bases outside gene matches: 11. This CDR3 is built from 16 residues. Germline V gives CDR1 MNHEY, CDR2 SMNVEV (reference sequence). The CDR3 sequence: CASSKHTGGSVQPQHF. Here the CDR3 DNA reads TGTGCCAGCAGTAAGCACACAGGGGGCTCTGTTCAGCCCCAGCATTTT.

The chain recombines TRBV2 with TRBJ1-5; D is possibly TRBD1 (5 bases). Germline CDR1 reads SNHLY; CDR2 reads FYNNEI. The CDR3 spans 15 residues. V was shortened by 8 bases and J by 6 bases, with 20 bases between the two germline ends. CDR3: CASASGTIVGQPQHF. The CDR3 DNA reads TGTGCCAGCGCCTCCGGGACCATAGTGGGTCAGCCCCAGCATTTT.